This T cell receptor beta chain was retrieved from a study of blood T cells in healthy people across ages. Overall study results and limits: Unsorted PBMCs blocked a conclusive comparison of naive and antigen-experienced cells.

About this clonotype itself: Its cognate antigen is unknown.

The CDR3 runs to 16 residues. Between the trimmed V and J ends, which lost 6 bases and 0 bases, there was a span of 17 bases. From germline, CDR1 is SNHLY and CDR2 FYNNEI. The use of a sample-barcoded 5' primer and a J-beta primer mix characterized a second PCR of roughly 7 to 11 cycles. One entry per CDR3 protein results from TCRdb running MiXCR on the 5' RACE reads. The table records about 1.4 million distinct CDR3 sequences, roughly 60% of them present only once. PBMCs, at least 7 million per sample, were isolated. The source of this sequence is a man between 18 and 29 years old in good health. Sequenced: blood. The gene calls are TRBV2 and TRBJ1-1; D perhaps matches TRBD1 (6 bases). The CDR3 DNA reads TGTGCCAGCAGGGCAGACCCGACAGGTATGAACACTGAAGCTTTCTTT. Protein: CASRADPTGMNTEAFF.